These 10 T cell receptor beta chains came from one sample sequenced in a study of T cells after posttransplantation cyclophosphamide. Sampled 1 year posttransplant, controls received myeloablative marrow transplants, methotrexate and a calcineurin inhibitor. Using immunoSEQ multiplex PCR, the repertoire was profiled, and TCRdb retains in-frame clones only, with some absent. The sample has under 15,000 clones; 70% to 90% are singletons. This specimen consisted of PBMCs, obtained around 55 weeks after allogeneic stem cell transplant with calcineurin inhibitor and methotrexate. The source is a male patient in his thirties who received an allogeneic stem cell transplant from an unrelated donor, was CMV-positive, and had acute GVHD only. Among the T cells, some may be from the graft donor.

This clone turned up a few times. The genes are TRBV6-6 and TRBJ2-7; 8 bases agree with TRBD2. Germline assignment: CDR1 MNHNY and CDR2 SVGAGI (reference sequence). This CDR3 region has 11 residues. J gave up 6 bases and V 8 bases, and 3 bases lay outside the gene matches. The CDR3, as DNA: TGTGCCAGCCGGGGGGGCATCGAGCAGTACTTC. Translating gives CASRGGIEQYF.

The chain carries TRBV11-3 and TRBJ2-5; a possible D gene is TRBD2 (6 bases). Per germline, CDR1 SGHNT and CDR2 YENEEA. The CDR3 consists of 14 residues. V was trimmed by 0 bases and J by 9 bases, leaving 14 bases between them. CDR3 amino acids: CASSLDGGVGSQYF. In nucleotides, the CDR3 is TGTGCCAGCAGCTTAGACGGGGGAGTCGGGTCCCAGTACTTC.

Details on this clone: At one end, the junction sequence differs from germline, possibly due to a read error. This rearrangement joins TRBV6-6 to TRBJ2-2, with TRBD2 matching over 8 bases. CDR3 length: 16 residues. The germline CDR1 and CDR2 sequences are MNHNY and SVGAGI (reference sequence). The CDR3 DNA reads TGTGCCAGCAGTGACTCTAGCGGGCTGAACACCGGGGAGCTGTTTTTT. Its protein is CASSDSSGLNTGELFF.

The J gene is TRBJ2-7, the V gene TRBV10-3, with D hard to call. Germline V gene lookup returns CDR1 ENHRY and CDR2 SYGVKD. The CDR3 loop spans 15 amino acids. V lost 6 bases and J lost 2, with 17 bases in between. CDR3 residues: CAIRNKQVGAYEQYF. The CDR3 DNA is TGTGCCATCAGAAATAAACAAGTAGGAGCCTACGAGCAGTACTTC.

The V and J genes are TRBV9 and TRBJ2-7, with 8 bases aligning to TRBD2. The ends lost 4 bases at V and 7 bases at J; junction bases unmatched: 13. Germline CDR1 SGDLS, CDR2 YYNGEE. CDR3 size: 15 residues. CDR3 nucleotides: TGTGCCAGCAGCCCCCTGGCGGGAGGATCACGGGAGCAGTACTTC. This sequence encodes CASSPLAGGSREQYF.

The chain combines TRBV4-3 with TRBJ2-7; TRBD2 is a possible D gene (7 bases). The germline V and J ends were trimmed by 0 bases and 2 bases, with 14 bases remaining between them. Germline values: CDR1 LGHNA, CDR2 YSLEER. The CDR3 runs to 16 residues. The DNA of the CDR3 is TGCGCCAGCAGCCAAGATAAGGGGGGGCCCCCCTACGAGCAGTACTTC. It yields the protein CASSQDKGGPPYEQYF.

CDR3 nucleotides: TGTGCCAGCATCGAGGGGGGGCGGGCCTACGAGCAGTACTTC. Protein product: CASIEGGRAYEQYF. The chain couples TRBV6-1 to TRBJ2-7; D is perhaps TRBD2 (7 bases). Deletions cut 7 bases from V and 2 bases from J, with 15 bases between. This CDR3 comprises 14 residues. Per germline, CDR1 MNHNS and CDR2 SASEGT.

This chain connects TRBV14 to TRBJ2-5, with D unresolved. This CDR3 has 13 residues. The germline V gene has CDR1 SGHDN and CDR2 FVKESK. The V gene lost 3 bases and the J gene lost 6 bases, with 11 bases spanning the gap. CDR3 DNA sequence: TGTGCCAGCAGCCAGAGCTACGCAAAGACCCAGTACTTC. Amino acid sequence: CASSQSYAKTQYF.

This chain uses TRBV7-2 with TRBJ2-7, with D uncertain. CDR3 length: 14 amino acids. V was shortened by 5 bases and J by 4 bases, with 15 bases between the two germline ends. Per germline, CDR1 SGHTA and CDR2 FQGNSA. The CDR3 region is CASSPRRQAYEQYF. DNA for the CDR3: TGTGCCAGCAGCCCACGAAGACAAGCATACGAGCAGTACTTC.

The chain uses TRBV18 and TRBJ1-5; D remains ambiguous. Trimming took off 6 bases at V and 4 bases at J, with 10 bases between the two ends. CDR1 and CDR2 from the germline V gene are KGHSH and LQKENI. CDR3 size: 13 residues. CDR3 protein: CASSPFRNQPQHF. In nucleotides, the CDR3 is TGTGCCAGCTCCCCCTTCAGGAATCAGCCCCAGCATTTT.